The 3 T cell receptor beta chains below were found in one sample sequenced in a study of CD8 T cells in Susac syndrome. Random hexamers were used to reverse transcribe the RNA input (about 0.5 to 1 ug). One entry per CDR3 protein results from TCRdb running MiXCR on the immunoSEQ multiplex PCR reads. The repertoire has 150,000 to 180,000 distinct CDR3 sequences, approximately 95% of them found once; the top ten carry about 0.16%. Sequenced material: CD4+ T cells from PBMCs. These TCRs come from a human donor with Susac syndrome.

The CDR3 nucleotides read TGCAGTGCTATACACCAATCTAGACAGGGGAGGGGCAATGAGCAGTTCTTC. This sequence encodes CSAIHQSRQGRGNEQFF. The chain joins TRBV20-1 to TRBJ2-1; a possible D gene is TRBD1 (8 bases). The V gene lost 4 bases and the J gene lost 6 bases, with 25 bases spanning the gap. Germline V gene sequence: CDR1 DFQATT, CDR2 SNEGSKA (reference sequence). CDR3 length equals 17 residues.

The chain is built from TRBV9 and TRBJ2-2; 10 bases are shared with TRBD2. Trimming removed 2 bases from V and 4 bases from J; junction bases left unmatched: 2. CDR1 and CDR2 (germline): SGDLS, YYNGEE. The CDR3 contains 15 residues. CDR3 nucleotide sequence: TGTGCCAGCAGCGTTCTAGCGGGGGCCACCGGGGAGCTGTTTTTT. As protein: CASSVLAGATGELFF.

The gene calls are TRBV7-2 and TRBJ2-5; 9 nucleotides agree with TRBD1. The CDR3 extends over 13 amino acids. Germline V gene data show CDR1 as SGHTA and CDR2 as FQGNSA. V shed 4 bases, J shed 5 bases, and the junction held 2 bases outside the gene matches. CDR3 loop: CASSYDRGETQYF. The CDR3, as DNA: TGTGCCAGCAGCTACGACAGGGGGGAGACCCAGTACTTC.